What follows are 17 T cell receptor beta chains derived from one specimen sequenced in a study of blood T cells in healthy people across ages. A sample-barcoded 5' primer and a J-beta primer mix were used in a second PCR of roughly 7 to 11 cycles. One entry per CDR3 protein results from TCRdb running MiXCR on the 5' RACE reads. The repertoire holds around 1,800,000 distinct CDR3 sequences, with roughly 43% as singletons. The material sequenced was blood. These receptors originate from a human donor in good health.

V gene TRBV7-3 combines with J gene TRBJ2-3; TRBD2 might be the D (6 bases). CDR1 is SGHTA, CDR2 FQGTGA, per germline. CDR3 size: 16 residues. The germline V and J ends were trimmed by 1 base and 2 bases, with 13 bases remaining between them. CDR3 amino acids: CASSLKLTRDTDTQYF. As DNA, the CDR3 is TGTGCCAGCAGCTTAAAGTTGACTAGAGACACAGATACGCAGTATTTT.

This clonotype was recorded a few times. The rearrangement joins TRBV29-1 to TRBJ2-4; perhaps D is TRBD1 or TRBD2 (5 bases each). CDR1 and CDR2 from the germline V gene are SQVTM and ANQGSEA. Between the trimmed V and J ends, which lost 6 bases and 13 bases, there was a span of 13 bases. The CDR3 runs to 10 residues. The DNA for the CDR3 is TGCAGCGTCCGGGTAGGGGAGCAGTACTTC. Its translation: CSVRVGEQYF.

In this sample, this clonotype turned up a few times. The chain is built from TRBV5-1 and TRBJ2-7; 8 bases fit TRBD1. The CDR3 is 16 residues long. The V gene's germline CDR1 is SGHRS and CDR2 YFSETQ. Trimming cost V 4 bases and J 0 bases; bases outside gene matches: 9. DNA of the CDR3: TGCGCCAGCAGCCAAAGACAGGGGTCGGGCTCCTACGAGCAGTACTTC. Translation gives CASSQRQGSGSYEQYF. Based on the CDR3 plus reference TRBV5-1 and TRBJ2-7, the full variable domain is KAGVTQTPRYLIKTRGQQVTLSCSPISGHRSVSWYQQTPGQGLQFLFEYFSETQRNKGNFPGRFSGRQFSNSRSEMNVSTLELGDSALYLCASSQRQGSGSYEQYFGPGTRLTVT.

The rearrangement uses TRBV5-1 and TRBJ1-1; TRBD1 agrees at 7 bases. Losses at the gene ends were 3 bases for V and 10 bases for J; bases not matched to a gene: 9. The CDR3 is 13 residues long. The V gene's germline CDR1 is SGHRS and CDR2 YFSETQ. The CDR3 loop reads CASSSDRSSPAFF. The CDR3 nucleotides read TGCGCCAGCAGCTCGGACAGGTCGAGTCCAGCTTTCTTT.

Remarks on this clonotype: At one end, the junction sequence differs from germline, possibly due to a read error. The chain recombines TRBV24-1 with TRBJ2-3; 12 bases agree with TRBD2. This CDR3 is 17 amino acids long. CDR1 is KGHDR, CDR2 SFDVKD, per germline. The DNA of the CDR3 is TGTGCCACCAGTGACCCCACTAGCGGGGGGTTCACAAATACGCAGTATTTT. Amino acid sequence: CATSDPTSGGFTNTQYF.

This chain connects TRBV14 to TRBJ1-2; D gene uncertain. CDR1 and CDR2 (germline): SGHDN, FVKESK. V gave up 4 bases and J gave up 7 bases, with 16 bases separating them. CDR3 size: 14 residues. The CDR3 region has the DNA TGTGCCAGCAGCCTTCTCGGGCAGGATGGTGGCTACACCTTC. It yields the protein CASSLLGQDGGYTF.

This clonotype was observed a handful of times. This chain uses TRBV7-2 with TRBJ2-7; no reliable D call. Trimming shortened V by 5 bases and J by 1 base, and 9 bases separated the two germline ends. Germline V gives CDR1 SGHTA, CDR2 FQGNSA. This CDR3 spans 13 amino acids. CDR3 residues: CASSQETSYEQYF. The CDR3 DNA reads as TGTGCCAGCAGCCAAGAGACATCCTACGAGCAGTACTTC. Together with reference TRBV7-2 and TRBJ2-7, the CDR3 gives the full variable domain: GAGVSQSPSNKVTEKGKDVELRCDPISGHTALYWYRQSLGQGLEFLIYFQGNSAPDKSGLPSDRFSAERTGGSVSTLTIQRTQQEDSAVYLCASSQETSYEQYFGPGTRLTVT.

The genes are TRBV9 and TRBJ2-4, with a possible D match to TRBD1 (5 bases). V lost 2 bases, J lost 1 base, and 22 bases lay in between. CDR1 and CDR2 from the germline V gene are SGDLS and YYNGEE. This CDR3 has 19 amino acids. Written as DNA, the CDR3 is TGTGCCAGCAGCGTCCTAAACCGACAGTTTCAAGCGGCCAAAAACATTCAGTACTTC. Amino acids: CASSVLNRQFQAAKNIQYF.

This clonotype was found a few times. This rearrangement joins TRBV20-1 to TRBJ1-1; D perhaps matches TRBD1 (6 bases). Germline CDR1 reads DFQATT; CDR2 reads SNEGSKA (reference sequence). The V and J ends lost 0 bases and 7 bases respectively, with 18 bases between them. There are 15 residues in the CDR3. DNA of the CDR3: TGCAGTGCTAGAGATTCGGGCTGGCCGACAGGTGAAGCTTTCTTT. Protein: CSARDSGWPTGEAFF.

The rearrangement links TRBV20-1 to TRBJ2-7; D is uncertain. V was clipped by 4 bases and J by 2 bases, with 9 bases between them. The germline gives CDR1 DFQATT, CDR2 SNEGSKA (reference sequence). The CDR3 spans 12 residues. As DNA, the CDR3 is TGCAGTGCTATCTACGGACCCTACGAGCAGTACTTC. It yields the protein CSAIYGPYEQYF.

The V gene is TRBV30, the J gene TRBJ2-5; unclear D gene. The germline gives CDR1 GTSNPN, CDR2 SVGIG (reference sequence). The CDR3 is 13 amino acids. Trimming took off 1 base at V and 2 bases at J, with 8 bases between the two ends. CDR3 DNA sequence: TGTGCCTGGAGTGCCTTGGCTCAAGAGACCCAGTACTTC. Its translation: CAWSALAQETQYF.

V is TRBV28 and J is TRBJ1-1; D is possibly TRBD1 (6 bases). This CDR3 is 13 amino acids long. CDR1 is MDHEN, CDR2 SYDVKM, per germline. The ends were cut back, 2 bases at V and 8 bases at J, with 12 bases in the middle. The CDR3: CASSLSLGGEAFF. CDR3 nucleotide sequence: TGTGCCAGCAGTTTAAGTTTGGGGGGCGAAGCTTTCTTT.

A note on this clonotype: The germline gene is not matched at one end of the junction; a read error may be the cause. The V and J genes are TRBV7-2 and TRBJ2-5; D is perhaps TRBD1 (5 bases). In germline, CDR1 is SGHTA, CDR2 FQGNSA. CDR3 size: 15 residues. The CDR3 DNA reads TGTGCCAGCAGCTTACAGGGTCGTACAGTGGAGATCCAGTACTTC. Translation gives CASSLQGRTVEIQYF.

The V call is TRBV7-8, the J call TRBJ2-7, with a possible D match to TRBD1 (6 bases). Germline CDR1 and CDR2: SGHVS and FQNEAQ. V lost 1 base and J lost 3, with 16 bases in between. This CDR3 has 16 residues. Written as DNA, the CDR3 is TGTGCCAGCAGCTTAGGAGACAGGACGGGCAGCTACGAGCAGTACTTC. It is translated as CASSLGDRTGSYEQYF.

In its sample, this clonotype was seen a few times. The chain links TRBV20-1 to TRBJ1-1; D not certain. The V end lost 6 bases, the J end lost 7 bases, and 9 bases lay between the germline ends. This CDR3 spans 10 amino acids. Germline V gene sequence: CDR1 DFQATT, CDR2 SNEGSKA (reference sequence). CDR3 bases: TGCAGTGCCAGTGAGCATGAAGCTTTCTTT. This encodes CSASEHEAFF.

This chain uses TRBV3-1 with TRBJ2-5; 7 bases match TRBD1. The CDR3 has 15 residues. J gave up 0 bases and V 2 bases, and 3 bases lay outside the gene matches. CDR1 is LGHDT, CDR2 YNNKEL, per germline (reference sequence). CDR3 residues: CASSQLRGYQETQYF. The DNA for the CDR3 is TGTGCCAGCAGCCAACTCAGGGGGTACCAAGAGACCCAGTACTTC.

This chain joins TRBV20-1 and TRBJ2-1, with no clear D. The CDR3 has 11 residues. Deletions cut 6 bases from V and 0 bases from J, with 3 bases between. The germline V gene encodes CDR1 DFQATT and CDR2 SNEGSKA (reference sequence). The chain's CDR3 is CSAVSYNEQFF. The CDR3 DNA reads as TGCAGTGCCGTCTCCTACAATGAGCAGTTCTTC.